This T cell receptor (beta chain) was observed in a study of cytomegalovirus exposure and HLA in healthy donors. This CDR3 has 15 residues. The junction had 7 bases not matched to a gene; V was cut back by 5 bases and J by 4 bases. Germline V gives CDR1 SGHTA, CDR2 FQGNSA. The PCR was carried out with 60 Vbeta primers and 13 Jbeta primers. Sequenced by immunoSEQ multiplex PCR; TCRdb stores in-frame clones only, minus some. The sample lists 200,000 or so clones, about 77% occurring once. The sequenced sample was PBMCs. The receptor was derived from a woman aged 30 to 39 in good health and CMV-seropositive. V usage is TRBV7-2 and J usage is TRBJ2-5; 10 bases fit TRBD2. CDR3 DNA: TGTGCCAGCAGCGTTCTAGCGGGGGTGGGAGAGACCCAGTACTTC. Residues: CASSVLAGVGETQYF.